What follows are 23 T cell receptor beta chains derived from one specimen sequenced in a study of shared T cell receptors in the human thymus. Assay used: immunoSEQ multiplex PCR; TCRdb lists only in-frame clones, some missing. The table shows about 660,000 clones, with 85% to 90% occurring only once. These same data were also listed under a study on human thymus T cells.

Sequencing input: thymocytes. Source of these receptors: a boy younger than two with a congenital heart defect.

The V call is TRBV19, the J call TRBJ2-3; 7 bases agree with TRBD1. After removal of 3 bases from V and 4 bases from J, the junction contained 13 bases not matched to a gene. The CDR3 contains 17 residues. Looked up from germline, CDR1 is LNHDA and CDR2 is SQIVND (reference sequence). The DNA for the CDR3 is TGTGCCAGTAGTATGGGGGACAGACCCCGGCCCCCAGATACGCAGTATTTT. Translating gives CASSMGDRPRPPDTQYF.

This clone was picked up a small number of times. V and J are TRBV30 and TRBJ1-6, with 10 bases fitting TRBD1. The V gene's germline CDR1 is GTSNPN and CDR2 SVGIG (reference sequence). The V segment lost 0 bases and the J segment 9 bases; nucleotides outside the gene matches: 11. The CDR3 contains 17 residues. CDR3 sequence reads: CAWSVKLDRGYRSPLHF. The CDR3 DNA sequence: TGTGCCTGGAGTGTAAAGCTGGACAGGGGGTATCGTTCACCCCTCCACTTT.

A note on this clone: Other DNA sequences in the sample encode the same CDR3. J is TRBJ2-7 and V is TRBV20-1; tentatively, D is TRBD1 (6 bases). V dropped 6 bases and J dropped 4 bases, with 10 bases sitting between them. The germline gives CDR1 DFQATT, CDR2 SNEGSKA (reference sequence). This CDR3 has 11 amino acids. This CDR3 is CSARGLYEQYF. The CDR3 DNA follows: TGCAGTGCAAGGGGGTTATACGAGCAGTACTTC.

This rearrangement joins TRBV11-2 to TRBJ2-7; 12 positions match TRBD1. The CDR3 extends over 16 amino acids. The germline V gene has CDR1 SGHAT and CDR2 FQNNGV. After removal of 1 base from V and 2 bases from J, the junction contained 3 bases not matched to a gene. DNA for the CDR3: TGTGCCAGCAGCTTAGTTGGGACAGGGGGCGCCTACGAGCAGTACTTC. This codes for CASSLVGTGGAYEQYF.

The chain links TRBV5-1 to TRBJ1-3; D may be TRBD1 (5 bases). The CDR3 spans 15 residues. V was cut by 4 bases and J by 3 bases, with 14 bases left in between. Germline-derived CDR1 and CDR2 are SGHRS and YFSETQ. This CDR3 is CASSQDTVVGNTIYF. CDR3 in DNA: TGCGCCAGCAGCCAGGACACGGTGGTTGGAAACACCATATATTTT.

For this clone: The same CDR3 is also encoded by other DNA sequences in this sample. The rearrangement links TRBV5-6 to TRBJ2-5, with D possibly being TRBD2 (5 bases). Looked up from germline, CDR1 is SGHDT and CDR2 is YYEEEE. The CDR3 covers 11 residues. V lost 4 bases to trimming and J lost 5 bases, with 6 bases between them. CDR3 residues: CASSRGETQYF. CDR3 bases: TGTGCCAGCAGCCGCGGGGAGACCCAGTACTTC.

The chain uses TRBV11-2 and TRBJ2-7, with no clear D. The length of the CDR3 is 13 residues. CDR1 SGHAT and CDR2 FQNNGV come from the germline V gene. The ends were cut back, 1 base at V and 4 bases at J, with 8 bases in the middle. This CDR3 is CASSLVAPYEQYF. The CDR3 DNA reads TGTGCCAGCAGCTTAGTCGCGCCGTACGAGCAGTACTTC.

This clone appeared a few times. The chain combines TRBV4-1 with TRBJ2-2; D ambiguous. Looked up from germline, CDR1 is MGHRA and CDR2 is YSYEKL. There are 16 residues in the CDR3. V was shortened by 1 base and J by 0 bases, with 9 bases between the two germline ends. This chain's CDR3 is CASSQAGAANTGELFF. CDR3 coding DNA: TGCGCCAGCAGCCAAGCCGGCGCGGCGAACACCGGGGAGCTGTTTTTT.

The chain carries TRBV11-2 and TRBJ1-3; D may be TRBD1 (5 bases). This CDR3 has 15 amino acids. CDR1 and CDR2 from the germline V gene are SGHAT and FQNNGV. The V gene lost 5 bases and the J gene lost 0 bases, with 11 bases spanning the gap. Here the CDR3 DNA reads TGTGCCAGCAGCCAGACAGTATACTCTGGAAACACCATATATTTT. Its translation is CASSQTVYSGNTIYF.

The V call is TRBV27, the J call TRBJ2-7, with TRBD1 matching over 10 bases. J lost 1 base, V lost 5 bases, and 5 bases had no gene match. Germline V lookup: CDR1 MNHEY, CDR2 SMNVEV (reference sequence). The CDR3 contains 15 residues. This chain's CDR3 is CASSKRDRGSYEQYF. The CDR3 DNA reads TGTGCCAGCAGTAAGCGGGACAGGGGATCCTACGAGCAGTACTTC.

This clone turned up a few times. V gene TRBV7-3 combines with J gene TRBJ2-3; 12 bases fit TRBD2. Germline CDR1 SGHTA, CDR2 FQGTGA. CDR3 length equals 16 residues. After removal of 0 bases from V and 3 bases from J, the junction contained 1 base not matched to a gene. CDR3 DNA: TGTGCCAGCAGCTTAACTGGGACTAGCGGGACAGATACGCAGTATTTT. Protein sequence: CASSLTGTSGTDTQYF.

CDR3 DNA: TGTGCTAGCGGACAGGGGGTGTACGAGCAGTACTTC. Encoded protein: CASGQGVYEQYF. V and J are TRBV28 and TRBJ2-7, with 10 bases that match TRBD1. The CDR3 runs to 12 residues. Germline V gene lookup returns CDR1 MDHEN and CDR2 SYDVKM.

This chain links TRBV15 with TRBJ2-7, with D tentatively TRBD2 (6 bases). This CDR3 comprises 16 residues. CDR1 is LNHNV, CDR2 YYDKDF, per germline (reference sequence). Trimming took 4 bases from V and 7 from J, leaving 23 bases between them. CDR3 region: CATSMYPGTGRGEQYF. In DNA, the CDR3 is TGTGCCACCAGCATGTACCCCGGGACTGGCCGGGGGGAGCAGTACTTC.

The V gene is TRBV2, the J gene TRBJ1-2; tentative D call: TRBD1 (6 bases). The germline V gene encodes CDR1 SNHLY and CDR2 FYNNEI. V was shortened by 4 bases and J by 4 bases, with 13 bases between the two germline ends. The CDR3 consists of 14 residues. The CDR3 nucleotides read TGTGCCAGCAGTGCCCCGACAGGATTCTATGGCTACACCTTC. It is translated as CASSAPTGFYGYTF.

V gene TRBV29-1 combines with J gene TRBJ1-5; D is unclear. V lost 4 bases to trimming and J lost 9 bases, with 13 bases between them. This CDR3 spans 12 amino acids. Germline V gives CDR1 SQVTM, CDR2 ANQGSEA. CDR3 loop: CSVGAAYPPQHF. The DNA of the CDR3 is TGCAGCGTTGGGGCTGCATATCCGCCCCAGCATTTT. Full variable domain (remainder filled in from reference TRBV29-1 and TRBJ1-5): SAVISQKPSRDICQRGTSLTIQCQVDSQVTMMFWYRQQPGQSLTLIATANQGSEATYESGFVIDKFPISRPNLTFSTLTVSNMSPEDSSIYLCSVGAAYPPQHFGDGTRLSIL.

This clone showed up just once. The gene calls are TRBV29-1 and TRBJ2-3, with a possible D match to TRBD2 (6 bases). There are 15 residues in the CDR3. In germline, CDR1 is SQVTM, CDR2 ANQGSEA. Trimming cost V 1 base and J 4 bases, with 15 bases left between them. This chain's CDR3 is CSVEVSGVRADTQYF. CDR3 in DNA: TGCAGCGTTGAAGTTTCGGGAGTTCGGGCAGATACGCAGTATTTT.

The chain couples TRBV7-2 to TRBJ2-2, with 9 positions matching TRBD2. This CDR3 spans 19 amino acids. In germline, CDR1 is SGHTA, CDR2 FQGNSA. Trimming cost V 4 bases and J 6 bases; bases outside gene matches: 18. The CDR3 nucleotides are TGTGCCAGCAGCTCACCGGACAGATCGGGGCGGGAGGGGGCCGGGGAGCTGTTTTTT. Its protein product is CASSSPDRSGREGAGELFF.

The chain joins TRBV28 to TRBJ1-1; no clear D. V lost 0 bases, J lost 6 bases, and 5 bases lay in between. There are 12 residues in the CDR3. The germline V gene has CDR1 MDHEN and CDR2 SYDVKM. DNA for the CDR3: TGTGCCAGCAGTTTATGGCGAGCTGAAGCTTTCTTT. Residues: CASSLWRAEAFF. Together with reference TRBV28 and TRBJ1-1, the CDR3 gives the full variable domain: DVKVTQSSRYLVKRTGEKVFLECVQDMDHENMFWYRQDPGLGLRLIYFSYDVKMKEKGDIPEGYSVSREKKERFSLILESASTNQTSMYLCASSLWRAEAFFGQGTRLTVV.

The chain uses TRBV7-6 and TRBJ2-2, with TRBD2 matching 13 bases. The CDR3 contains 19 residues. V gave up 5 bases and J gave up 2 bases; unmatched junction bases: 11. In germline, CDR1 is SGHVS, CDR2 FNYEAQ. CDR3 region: CASSTSGGLAGPNTGELFF. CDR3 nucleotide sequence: TGTGCCAGCAGCACTAGTGGGGGACTAGCGGGACCTAACACCGGGGAGCTGTTTTTT.

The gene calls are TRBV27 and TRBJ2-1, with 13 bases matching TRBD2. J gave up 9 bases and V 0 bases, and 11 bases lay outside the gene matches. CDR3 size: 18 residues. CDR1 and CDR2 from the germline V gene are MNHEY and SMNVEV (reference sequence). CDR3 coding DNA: TGTGCCAGCAGTTTATCCCAAACCCGGACTAGCGGGAGTGGTGAGCAGTTCTTC. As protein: CASSLSQTRTSGSGEQFF.

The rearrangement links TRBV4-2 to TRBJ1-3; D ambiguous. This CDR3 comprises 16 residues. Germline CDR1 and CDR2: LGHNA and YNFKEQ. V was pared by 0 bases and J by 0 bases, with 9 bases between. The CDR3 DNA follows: TGTGCCAGCAGCCAAGAGGCAGCGCACTCTGGAAACACCATATATTTT. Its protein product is CASSQEAAHSGNTIYF.

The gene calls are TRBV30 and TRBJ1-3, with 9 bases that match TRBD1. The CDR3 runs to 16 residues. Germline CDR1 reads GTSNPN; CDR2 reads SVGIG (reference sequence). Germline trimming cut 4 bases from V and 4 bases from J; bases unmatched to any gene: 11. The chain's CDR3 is CAWILNTGGQGNTIYF. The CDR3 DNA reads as TGTGCCTGGATTCTTAACACAGGGGGCCAAGGAAACACCATATATTTT.

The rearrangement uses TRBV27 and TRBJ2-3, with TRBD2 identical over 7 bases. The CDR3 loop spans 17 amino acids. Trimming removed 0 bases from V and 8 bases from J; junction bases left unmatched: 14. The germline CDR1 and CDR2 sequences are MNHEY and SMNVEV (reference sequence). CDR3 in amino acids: CASSLSPTREREGTQYF. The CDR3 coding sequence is TGTGCCAGCAGTTTATCCCCCACTAGGGAGAGGGAGGGTACGCAGTATTTT.